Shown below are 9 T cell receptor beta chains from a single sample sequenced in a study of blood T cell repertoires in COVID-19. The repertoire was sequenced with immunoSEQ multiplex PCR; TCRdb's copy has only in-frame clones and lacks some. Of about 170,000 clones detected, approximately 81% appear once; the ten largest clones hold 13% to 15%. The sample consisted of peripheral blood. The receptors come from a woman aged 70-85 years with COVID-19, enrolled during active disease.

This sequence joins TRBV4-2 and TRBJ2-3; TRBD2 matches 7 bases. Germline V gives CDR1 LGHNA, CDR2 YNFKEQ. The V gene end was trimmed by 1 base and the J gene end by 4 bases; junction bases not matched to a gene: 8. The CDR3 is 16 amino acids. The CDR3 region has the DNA TGTGCCAGCAGCCAAGTTGTGGGAGGGCCCTCAGATACGCAGTATTTT. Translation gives CASSQVVGGPSDTQYF.

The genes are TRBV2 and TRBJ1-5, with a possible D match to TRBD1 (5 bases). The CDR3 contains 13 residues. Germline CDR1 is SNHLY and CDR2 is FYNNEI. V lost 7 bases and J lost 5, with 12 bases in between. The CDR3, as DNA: TGTGCCAGCATCCTAGGGGTCGATCAGCCCCAGCATTTT. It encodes CASILGVDQPQHF.

The DNA of the CDR3 is TGCGCCAGCAGCTTCGGACAGGGGGCGGATGGCTACACCTTC. This translates into CASSFGQGADGYTF. This chain uses TRBV5-1 with TRBJ1-2, with TRBD1 identical over 11 bases. Germline CDR1 SGHRS, CDR2 YFSETQ. CDR3 length: 14 residues. Trimming removed 2 bases from V and 6 bases from J; junction bases left unmatched: 3.

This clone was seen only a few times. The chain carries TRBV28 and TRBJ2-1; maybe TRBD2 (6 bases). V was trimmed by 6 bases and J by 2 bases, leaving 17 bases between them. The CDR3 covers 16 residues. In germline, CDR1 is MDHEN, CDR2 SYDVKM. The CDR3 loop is CASSPSRGSPYNEQFF. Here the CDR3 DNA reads TGTGCCAGCAGCCCTTCCCGGGGGAGCCCCTACAATGAGCAGTTCTTC.

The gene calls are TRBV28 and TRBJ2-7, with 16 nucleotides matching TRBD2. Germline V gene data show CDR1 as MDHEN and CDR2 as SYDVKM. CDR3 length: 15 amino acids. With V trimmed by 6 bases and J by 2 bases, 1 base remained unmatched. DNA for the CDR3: TGTGCCAGCAGGGGACTAGCGGGAGGGACCTACGAGCAGTACTTC. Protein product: CASRGLAGGTYEQYF.

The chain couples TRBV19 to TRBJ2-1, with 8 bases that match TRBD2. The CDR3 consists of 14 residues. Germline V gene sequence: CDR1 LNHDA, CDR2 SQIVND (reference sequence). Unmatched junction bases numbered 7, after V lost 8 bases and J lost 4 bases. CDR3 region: CASRVRGGYNEQFF. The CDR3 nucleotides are TGTGCCAGTCGCGTCCGGGGGGGATACAATGAGCAGTTCTTC.

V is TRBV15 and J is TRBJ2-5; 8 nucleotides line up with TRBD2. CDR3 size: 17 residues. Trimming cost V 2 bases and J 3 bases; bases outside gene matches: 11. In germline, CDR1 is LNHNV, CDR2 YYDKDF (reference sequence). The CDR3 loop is CATSRPGRGSNKETQYF. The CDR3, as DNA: TGTGCCACCAGCAGACCCGGGAGGGGCAGTAACAAAGAGACCCAGTACTTC.

CDR3 loop: CASSLFSGTDYGYTF. The DNA for the CDR3 is TGTGCCAGCAGTTTATTTTCCGGGACAGACTATGGCTACACCTTC. The chain is built from TRBV6-2 or TRBV6-3 and TRBJ1-2; 7 bases line up with TRBD1. Germline loops: CDR1 MNHEY, CDR2 SVGEGT. The CDR3 spans 15 residues. The V segment lost 4 bases and the J segment 3 bases; nucleotides outside the gene matches: 8.

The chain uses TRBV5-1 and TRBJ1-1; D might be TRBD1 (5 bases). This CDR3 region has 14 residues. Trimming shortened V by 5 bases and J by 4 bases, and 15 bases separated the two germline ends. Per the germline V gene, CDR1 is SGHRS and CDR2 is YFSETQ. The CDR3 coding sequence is TGCGCCAGCAGGGAGATAGGGAGGGGCACTGAAGCTTTCTTT. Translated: CASREIGRGTEAFF.